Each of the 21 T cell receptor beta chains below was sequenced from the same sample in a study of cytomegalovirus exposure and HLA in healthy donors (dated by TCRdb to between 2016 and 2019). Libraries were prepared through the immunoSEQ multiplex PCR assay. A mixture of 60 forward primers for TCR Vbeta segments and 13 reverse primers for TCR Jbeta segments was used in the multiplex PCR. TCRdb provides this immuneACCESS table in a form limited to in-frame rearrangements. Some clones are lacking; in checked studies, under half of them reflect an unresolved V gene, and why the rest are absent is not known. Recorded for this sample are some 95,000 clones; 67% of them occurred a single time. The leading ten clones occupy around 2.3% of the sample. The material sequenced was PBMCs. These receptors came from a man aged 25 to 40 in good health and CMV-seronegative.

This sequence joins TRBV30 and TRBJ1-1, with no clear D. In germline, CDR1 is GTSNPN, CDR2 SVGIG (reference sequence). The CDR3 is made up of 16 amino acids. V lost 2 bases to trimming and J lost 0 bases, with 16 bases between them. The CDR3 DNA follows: TGTGCCTGGAGTCGCGACTTCGGCCCTATGAACACTGAAGCTTTCTTT. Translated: CAWSRDFGPMNTEAFF.

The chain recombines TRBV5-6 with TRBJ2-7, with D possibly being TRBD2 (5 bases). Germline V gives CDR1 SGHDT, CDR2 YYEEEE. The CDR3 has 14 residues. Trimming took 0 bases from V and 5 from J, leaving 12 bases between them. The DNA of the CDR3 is TGTGCCAGCAGCTTGGGCTGGGAGACCCACGAGCAGTACTTC. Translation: CASSLGWETHEQYF.

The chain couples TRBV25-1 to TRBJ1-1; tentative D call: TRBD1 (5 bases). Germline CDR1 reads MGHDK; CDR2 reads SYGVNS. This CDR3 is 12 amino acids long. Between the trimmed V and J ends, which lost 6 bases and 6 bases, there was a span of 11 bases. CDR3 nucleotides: TGTGCCAGCAGCACTGGGGCGGCTGAAGCTTTCTTT. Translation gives CASSTGAAEAFF. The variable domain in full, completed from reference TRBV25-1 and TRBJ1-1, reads EADIYQTPRYLVIGTGKKITLECSQTMGHDKMYWYQQDPGMELHLIHYSYGVNSTEKGDLSSESTVSRIRTEHFPLTLESARPSHTSQYLCASSTGAAEAFFGQGTRLTVV.

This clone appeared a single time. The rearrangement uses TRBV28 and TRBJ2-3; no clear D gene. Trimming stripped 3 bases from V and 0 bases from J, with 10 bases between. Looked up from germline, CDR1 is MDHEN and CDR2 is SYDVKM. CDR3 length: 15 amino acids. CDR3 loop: CASSLTPGSTDTQYF. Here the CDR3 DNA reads TGTGCCAGCAGTTTGACCCCAGGCAGCACAGATACGCAGTATTTT. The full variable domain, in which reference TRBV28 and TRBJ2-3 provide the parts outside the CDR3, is DVKVTQSSRYLVKRTGEKVFLECVQDMDHENMFWYRQDPGLGLRLIYFSYDVKMKEKGDIPEGYSVSREKKERFSLILESASTNQTSMYLCASSLTPGSTDTQYFGPGTRLTVL.

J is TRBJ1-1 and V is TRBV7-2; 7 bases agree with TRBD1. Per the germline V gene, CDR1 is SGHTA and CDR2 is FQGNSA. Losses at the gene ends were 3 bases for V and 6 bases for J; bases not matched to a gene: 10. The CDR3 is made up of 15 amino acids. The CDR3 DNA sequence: TGTGCCAGCAGCTTTGACAGGGTAAGCGGCCCTGAAGCTTTCTTT. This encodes CASSFDRVSGPEAFF. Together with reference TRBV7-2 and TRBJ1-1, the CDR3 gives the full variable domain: GAGVSQSPSNKVTEKGKDVELRCDPISGHTALYWYRQSLGQGLEFLIYFQGNSAPDKSGLPSDRFSAERTGGSVSTLTIQRTQQEDSAVYLCASSFDRVSGPEAFFGQGTRLTVV.

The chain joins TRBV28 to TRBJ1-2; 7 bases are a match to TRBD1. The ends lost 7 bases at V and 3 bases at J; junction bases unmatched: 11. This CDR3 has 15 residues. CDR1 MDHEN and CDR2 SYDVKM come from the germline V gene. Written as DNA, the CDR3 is TGTGCCAGCACCGTGGGAGAGGGGGCTGACTATGGCTACACCTTC. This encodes CASTVGEGADYGYTF.

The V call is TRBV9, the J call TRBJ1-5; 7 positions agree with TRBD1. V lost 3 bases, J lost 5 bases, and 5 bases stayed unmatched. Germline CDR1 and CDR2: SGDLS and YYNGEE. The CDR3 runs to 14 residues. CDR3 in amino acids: CASSGRDSDQPQHF. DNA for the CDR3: TGTGCCAGCAGCGGCCGGGACAGCGATCAGCCCCAGCATTTT.

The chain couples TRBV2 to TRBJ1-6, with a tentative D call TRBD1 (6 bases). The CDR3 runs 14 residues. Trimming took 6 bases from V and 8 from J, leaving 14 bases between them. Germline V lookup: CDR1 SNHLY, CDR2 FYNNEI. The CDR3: CASSDTGIYSPLHF. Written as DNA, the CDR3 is TGTGCCAGCAGCGATACAGGGATATATTCACCCCTCCACTTT.

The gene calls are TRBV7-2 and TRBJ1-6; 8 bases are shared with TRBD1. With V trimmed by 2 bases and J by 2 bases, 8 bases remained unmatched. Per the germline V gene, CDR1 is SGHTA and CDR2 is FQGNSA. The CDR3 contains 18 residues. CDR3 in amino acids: CASSLSGTGGPYNSPLHF. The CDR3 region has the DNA TGTGCCAGCAGCTTAAGCGGGACAGGCGGACCCTATAATTCACCCCTCCACTTT.

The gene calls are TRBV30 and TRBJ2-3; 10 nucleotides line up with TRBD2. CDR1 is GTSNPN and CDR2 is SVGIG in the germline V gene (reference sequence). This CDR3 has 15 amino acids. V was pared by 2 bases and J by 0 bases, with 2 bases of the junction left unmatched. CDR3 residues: CAWSLAGDSTDTQYF. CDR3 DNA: TGTGCCTGGAGTCTAGCGGGGGATAGCACAGATACGCAGTATTTT.

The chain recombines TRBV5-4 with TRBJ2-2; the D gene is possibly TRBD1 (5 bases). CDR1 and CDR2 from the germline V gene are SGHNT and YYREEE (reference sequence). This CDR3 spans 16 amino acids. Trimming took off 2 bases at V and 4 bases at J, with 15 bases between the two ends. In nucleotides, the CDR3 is TGTGCCAGCAGCTTATCTCCAGGGATCGGCACCGGGGAGCTGTTTTTT. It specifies CASSLSPGIGTGELFF.

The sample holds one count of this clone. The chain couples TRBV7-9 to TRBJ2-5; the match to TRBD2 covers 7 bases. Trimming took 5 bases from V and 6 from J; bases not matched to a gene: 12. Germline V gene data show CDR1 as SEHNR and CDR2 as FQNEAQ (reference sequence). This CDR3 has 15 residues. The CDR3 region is CASSITGGSGQTQYF. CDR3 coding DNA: TGTGCCAGCAGCATTACTGGCGGGAGCGGGCAGACCCAGTACTTC. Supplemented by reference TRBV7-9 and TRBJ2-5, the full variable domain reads DTGVSQNPRHKITKRGQNVTFRCDPISEHNRLYWYRQTLGQGPEFLTYFQNEAQLEKSRLLSDRFSAERPKGSFSTLEIQRTEQGDSAMYLCASSITGGSGQTQYFGPGTRLLVL.

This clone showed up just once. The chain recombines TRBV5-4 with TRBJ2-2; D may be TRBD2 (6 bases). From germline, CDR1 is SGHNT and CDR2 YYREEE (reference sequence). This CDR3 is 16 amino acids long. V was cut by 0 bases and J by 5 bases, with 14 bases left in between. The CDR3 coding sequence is TGTGCCAGCAGCTTGGTTCCCGGGAGCGTAACCGGGGAGCTGTTTTTT. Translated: CASSLVPGSVTGELFF.

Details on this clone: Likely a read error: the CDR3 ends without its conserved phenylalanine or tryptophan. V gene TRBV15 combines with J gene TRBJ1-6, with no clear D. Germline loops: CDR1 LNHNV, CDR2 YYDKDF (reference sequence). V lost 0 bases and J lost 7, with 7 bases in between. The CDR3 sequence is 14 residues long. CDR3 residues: CATSRDAANSPLHL. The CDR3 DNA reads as TGTGCCACCAGCAGAGATGCAGCGAATTCACCCCTCCACTTG.

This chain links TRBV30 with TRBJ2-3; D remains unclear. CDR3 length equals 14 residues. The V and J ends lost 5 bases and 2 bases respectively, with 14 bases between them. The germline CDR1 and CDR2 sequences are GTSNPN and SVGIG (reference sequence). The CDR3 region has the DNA TGTGCCTGGCGCGCGCGTACCAACACAGATACGCAGTATTTT. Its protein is CAWRARTNTDTQYF.

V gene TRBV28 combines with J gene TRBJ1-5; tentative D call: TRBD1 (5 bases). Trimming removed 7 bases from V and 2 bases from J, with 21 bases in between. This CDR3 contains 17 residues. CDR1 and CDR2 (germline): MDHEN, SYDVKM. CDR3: CASIDPRGMRRNQPQHF. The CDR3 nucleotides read TGTGCCAGCATCGACCCGCGGGGCATGCGGCGCAATCAGCCCCAGCATTTT.

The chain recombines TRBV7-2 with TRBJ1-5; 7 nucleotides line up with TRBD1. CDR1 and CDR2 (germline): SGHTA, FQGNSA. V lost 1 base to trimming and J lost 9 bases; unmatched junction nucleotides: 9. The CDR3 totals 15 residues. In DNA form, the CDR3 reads TGTGCCAGCAGCTTAGTCCTCGAACAGGGGCGGCCCCAGCATTTT. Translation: CASSLVLEQGRPQHF.

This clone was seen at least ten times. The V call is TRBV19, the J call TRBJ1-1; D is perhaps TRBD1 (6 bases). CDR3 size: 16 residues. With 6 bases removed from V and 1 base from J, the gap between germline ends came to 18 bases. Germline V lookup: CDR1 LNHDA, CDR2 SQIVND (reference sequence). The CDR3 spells CASRTPGAGPNTEAFF. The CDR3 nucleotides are TGTGCCAGTAGGACCCCAGGGGCAGGCCCGAACACTGAAGCTTTCTTT.

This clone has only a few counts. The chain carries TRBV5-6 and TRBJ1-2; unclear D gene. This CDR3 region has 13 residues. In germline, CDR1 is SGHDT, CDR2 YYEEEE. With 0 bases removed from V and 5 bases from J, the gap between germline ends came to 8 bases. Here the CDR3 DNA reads TGTGCCAGCAGCTTGGGGCCAGGATATGGCTACACCTTC. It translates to CASSLGPGYGYTF.

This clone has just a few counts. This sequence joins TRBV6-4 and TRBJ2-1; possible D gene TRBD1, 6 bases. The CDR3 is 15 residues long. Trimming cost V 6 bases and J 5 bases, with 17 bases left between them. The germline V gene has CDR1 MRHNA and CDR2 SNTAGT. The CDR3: CASSQQGTGNNEQFF. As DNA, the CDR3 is TGTGCCAGCAGCCAACAGGGCACGGGTAACAATGAGCAGTTCTTC.

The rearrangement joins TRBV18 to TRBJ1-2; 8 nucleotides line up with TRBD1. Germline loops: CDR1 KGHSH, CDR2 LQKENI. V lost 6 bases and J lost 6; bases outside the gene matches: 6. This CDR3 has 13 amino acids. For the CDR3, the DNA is TGTGCCAGCTCCGTCGGACAGGGAGATGGCTACACCTTC. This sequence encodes CASSVGQGDGYTF.